This T cell receptor beta chain was identified in a study of shared clonotypes between healthy human individuals (dated by TCRdb to about 2020). The study in broad terms: The cohort comprised a couple of women and a few men aged 18 to 49 years. For each donor, three plates each were used for CD4 naive and CD4 memory, two plates were used for CD8 naive, and one plate was used for CD8 memory. The study deeply sequenced blood TCR repertoires of about 5 healthy adults to estimate repertoire size and the extent of clonotype sharing between individuals. Libraries were prepared and TCR repertoires were sequenced by different laboratories using diverse techniques, in order to increase sequencing depth and limit assay-specific biases. Between about 0.94 and 8.9 billion PBMCs per donor were obtained by leukapheresis.

What the work shows at the level of the full study, not this receptor alone: Pairwise subsampling indicated that sequencing depth was expected to affect the degree of clonotype sharing among donors. Rarefaction of sorted-subset datasets indicated incomplete sequencing despite the large sequencing depth. Compared with non-shared clonotypes, the clonotypes found in all four sorted-subset donors had higher generation probabilities. Larger estimated clonotype richness was generally found for naive subsets than for memory subsets. Sampling was limited to blood, and TCR repertoires in tissue likely differ from TCR repertoires in blood. When several donors were compared, the shared fraction of clonotypes was about 5% for naive CD4, less than 4% for naive CD8, 2.3% for memory CD4, and 0.35% to 0.4% for memory CD8. Because the study included only a small number of donors, the genetic and exposure-history diversity represented was limited.

Here V drops 4 bases and J drops 5 bases, and the junction holds 8 bases not matched to any gene. The cysteine opens and the phenylalanine closes a CDR3 of 16 amino acids. Only the CDR3 region is kept as DNA, spanning 48 bases read in frame from base 1. The germline V gene (reference sequence) specifies MNHEY as CDR1 and SMNVEV as CDR2. As regards this clone: Its antigen is still unknown. The sample holds no much larger clone one base away, and base qualities are not on file.

Healthy HIV-negative adults with no recently reported acute infections or vaccinations were included as donors. Every donor was a Caucasian adult residing in Nashville, Tennessee, USA. CD8 memory samples were composed of magnetically selected CD45RO+ cells combined with CCR7-negative CD45RA+ effector memory (TemRA) cells. Blood was collected by leukapheresis, and PBMCs were isolated by Ficoll-Histopaque density gradient centrifugation and then cryopreserved in liquid nitrogen vapor phase. Analytical flow cytometry was used to check the purity and quantity of each magnetically sorted T cell population. Each sorted fraction had its genomic DNA isolated and then quantified by UV absorbance on a Nanodrop 2000c. Using the deep immunoSEQ assay, multiplex PCR amplified TCR CDR3 regions from genomic DNA. Extracted genomic DNA from each cell subset was spread evenly across all wells of several immunoSEQ 96-well plates, with each plate serving as a replicate. Each replicate PCR for sorted subsets received approximately 220 ng genomic DNA, equal to roughly 29,000 T cell genomes. Purified libraries were measured with a Qubit 3.0 fluorometer, size-checked on a Bioanalyzer 2100, and measured again with the KAPA Library Quantification kit. Every immunoSEQ 96-well plate was sequenced on a dedicated single-read 150-cycle Illumina NextSeq 550 flow cell. The paper's processing steps were these. Because only junctional sequences without quality scores were contained in the immunoSEQ output, filtering matching that applied to full-length reads could not be performed. To assign V/J genes and CDR3, sequences were annotated against IMGT germline references using PyIR, a Python wrapper for IgBLAST v1.9. Any read was removed if the V/J assignment was weak (E-value above 1e-6), the CDR3 was missing, or the read contained stop codons, out-of-frame junctions, or ambiguous translated residues. V3J clonotypes were defined by identical inferred V gene, J gene, and CDR3 amino acid sequence. To compute the percentage overlap between repertoires, the number of shared unique clonotypes was divided by the size of the smaller repertoire. Richness of each repertoire was evaluated using RTK rarefaction, the Chao1 estimator, and Recon v2.1 estimates of unobserved clonotypes. Generation probabilities for all TCRbeta clonotypes obtained by the gDNA method from a handful of donors were computed using OLGA. In its TCRdb copy, this immuneACCESS table keeps in-frame sequences only and misses some clones. Where compared with another copy, unresolved V genes explain less than half of these, and the others have no known cause. That table furnishes V, J and clone size, whereas the DNA furnished D and trimming. This sample holds 90,000 to 120,000 clones; less than 75% were observed only once. Clones ranked in the top ten supply about 24% of the sample.

This chain is built from TRBV27 and TRBJ1-4; 9 central nucleotides agree with TRBD1. The sequencing sample was made of memory CD8+ T cells sorted from blood. The cell subset or site tag for this specimen amounts to: CD45RO+ cells pooled with CCR7-negative TemRA cells. The clonotype was recovered from a woman in her 30s in good health. The CDR3 protein: CASSSLLGQGNEKLFF. The DNA sequence follows: TGTGCCAGCAGTTCCCTCCTGGGACAGGGAAATGAAAAACTGTTTTTT.